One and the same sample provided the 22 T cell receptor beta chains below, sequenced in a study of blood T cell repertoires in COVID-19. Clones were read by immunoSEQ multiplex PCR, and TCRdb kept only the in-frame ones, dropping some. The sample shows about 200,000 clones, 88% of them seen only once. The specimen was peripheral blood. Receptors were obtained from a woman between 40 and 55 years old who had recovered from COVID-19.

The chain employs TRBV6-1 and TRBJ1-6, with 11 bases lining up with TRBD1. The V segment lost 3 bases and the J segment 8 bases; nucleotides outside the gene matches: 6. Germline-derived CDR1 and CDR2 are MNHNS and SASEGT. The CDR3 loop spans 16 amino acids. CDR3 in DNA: TGTGCCAGCAGTGAGGGGCCGGGACAGGGGGATTCACCCCTCCACTTT. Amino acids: CASSEGPGQGDSPLHF.

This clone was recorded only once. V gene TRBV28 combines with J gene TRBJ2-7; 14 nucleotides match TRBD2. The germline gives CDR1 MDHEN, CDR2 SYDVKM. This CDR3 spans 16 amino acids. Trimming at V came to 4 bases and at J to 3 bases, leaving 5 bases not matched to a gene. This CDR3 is CASSSAGTSGSYEQYF. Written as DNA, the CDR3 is TGTGCCAGCAGTTCAGCTGGGACTAGCGGGAGCTACGAGCAGTACTTC. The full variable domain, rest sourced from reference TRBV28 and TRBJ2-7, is DVKVTQSSRYLVKRTGEKVFLECVQDMDHENMFWYRQDPGLGLRLIYFSYDVKMKEKGDIPEGYSVSREKKERFSLILESASTNQTSMYLCASSSAGTSGSYEQYFGPGTRLTVT.

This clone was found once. Here the CDR3 reads CASSIYPGQVTEKLFF. CDR3 nucleotide sequence: TGTGCCAGTAGTATCTATCCGGGACAAGTAACTGAAAAACTGTTTTTT. The chain carries TRBV19 and TRBJ1-4, with D perhaps matching TRBD1 (6 bases). Germline-derived CDR1 and CDR2 are LNHDA and SQIVND (reference sequence). The CDR3 runs 16 residues. V gave up 3 bases and J gave up 7 bases, with 18 bases separating them.

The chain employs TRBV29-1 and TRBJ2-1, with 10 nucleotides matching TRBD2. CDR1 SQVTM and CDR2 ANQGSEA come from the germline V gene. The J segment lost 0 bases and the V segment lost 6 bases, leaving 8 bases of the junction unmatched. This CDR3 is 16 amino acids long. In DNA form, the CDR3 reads TGCAGCGTGGAGGAAACTAGCGGGATCTCCTACAATGAGCAGTTCTTC. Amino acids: CSVEETSGISYNEQFF.

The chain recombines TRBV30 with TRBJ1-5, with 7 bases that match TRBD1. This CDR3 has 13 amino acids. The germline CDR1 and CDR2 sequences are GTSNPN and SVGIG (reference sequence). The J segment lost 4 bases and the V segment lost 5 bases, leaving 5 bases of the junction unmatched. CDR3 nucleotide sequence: TGTGCCTGGGACTACAGGGGAAATCAGCCCCAGCATTTT. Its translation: CAWDYRGNQPQHF.

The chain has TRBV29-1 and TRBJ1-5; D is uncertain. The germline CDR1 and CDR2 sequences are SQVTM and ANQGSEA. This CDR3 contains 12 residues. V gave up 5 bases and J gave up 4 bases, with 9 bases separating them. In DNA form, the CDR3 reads TGCAGCGTTACGTCCAGAAATCAGCCCCAGCATTTT. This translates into CSVTSRNQPQHF.

CDR3 protein: CAWSALAETQYF. The CDR3 DNA reads TGTGCCTGGAGTGCGCTAGCAGAGACCCAGTACTTC. V and J are TRBV30 and TRBJ2-5; perhaps TRBD2 as D (5 bases). In germline, CDR1 is GTSNPN, CDR2 SVGIG (reference sequence). There are 12 residues in the CDR3. Between the trimmed V and J ends, which lost 1 base and 4 bases, there was a span of 7 bases.

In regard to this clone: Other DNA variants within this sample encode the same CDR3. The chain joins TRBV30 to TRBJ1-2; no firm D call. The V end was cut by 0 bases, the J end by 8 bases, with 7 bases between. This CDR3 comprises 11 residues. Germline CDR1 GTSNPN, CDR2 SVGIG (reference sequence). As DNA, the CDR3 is TGTGCCTGGAGTGTGGGAGGCGGCTACACCTTC. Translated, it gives CAWSVGGGYTF. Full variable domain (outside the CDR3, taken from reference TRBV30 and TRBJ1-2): SQTIHQWPATLVQPVGSPLSLECTVEGTSNPNLYWYRQAAGRGLQLLFYSVGIGQISSEVPQNLSASRPQDRQFILSSKKLLLSDSGFYLCAWSVGGGYTFGSGTRLTVV.

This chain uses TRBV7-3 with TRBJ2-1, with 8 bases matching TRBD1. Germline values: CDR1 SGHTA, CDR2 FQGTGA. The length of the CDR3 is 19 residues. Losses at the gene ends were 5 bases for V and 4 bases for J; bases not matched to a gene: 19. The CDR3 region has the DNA TGTGCCAGCAGCCCCCAATCGACAGGGGAAGGTCTGGGGTACAATGAGCAGTTCTTC. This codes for CASSPQSTGEGLGYNEQFF.

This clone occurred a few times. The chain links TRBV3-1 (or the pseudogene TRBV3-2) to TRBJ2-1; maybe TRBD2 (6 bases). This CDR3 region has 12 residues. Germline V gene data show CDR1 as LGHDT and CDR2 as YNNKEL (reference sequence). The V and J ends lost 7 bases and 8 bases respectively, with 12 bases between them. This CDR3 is CASTSEGHEQFF. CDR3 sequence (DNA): TGTGCCAGCACATCGGAGGGCCATGAGCAGTTCTTC.

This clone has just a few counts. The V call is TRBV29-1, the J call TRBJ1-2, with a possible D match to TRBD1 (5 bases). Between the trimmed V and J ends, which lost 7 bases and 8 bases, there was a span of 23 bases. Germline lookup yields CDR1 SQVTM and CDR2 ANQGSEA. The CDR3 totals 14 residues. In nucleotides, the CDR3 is TGCAGCGCTGGGGTCAGGGCAGGCGGACGGGGCTACACCTTC. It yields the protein CSAGVRAGGRGYTF.

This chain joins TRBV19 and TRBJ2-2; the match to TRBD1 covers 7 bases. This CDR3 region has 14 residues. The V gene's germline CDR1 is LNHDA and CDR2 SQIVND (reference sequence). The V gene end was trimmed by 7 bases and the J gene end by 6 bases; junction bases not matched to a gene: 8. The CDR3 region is CASKPRDSPGELFF. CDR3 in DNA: TGTGCCAGTAAACCCAGGGACAGTCCCGGGGAGCTGTTTTTT.

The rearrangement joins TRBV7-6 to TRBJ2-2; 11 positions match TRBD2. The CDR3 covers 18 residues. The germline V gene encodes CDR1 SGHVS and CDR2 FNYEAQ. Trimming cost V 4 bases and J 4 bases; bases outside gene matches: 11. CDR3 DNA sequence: TGTGCCAGCAGCTCCTATACCATAGCGGGAGGGTTCACCGGGGAGCTGTTTTTT. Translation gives CASSSYTIAGGFTGELFF.

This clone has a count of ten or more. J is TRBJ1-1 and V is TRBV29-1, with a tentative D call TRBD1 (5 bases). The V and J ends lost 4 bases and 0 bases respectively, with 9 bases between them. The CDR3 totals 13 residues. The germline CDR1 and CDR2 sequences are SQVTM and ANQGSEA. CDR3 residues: CSVGQMMNTEAFF. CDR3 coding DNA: TGCAGCGTTGGACAGATGATGAACACTGAAGCTTTCTTT.

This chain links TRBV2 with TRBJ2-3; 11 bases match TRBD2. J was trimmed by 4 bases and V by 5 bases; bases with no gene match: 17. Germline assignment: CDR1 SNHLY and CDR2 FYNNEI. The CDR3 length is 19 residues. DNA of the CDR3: TGTGCCAGCAGTCGACTAGCGGGAACCAACCCCTCCCCTCCAGATACGCAGTATTTT. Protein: CASSRLAGTNPSPPDTQYF.

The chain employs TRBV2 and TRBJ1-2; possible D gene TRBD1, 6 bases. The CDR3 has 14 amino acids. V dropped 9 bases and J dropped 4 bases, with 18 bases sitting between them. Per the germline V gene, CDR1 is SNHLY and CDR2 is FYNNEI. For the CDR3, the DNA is TGTGCCAGTGTTAAGGACAGCCGAGCCTATGGCTACACCTTC. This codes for CASVKDSRAYGYTF.

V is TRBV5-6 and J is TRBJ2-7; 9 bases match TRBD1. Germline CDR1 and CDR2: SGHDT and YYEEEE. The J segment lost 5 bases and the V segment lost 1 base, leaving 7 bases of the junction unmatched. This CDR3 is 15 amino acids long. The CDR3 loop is CASSLRDRGTHEQYF. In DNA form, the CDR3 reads TGTGCCAGCAGCTTGCGAGACAGGGGGACCCACGAGCAGTACTTC.

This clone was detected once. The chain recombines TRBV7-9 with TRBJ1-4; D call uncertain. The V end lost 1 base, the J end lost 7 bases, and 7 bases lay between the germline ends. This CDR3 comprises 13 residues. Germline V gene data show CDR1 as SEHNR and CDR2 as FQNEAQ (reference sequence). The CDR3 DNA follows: TGTGCCAGCAGCTTAGAAAAACTTGAAAAACTGTTTTTT. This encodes CASSLEKLEKLFF.

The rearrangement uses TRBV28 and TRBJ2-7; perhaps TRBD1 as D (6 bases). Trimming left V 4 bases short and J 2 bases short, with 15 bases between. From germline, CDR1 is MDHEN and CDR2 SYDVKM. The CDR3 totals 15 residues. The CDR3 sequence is CASSYHQGITYEQYF. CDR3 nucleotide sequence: TGTGCCAGCAGTTACCATCAGGGGATCACCTACGAGCAGTACTTC.

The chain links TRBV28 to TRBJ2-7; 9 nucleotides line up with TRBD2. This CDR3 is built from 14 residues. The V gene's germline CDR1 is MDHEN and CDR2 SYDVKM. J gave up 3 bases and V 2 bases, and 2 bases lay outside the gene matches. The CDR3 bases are TGTGCCAGCAGTTTAGCGGGAGGGAACTACGAGCAGTACTTC. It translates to CASSLAGGNYEQYF.

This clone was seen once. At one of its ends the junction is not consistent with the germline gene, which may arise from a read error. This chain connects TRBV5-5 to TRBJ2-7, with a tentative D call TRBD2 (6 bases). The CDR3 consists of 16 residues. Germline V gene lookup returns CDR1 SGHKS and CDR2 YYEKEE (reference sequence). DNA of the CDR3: TGTGCCAGCAGTTTGGATGGAGGGGTATCCCTCTACGAGCAGTACTTC. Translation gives CASSLDGGVSLYEQYF.

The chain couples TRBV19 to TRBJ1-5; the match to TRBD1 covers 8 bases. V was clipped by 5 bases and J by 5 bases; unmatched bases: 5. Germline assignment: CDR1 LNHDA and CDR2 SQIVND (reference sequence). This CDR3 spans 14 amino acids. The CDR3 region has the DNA TGTGCCAGTAGTGGGACAGGAGTCGATCAGCCCCAGCATTTT. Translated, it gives CASSGTGVDQPQHF.